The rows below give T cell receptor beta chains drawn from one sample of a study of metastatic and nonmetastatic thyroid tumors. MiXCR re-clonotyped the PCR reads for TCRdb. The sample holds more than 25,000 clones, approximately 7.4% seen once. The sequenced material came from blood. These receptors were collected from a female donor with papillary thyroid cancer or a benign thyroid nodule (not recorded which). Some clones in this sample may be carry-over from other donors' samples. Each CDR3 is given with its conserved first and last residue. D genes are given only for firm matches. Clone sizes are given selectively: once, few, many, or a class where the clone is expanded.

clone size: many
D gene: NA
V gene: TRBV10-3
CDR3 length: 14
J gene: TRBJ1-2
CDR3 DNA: TGTGCCATCCAAAAACCCGGGAAAGGAGCCGGCTACACCTTC
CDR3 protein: CAIQKPGKGAGYTF

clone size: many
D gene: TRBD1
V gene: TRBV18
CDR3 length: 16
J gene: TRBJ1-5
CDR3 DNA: TGTGCCAGCTCACCACGGGGGACAGGGTCAAATCAGCCCCAGCATTTT
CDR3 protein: CASSPRGTGSNQPQHF

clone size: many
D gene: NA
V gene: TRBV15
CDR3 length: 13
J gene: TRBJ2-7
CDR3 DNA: TGTGCCACCAGCAGAGTGGTCACCTACGAGCAGTACTTC
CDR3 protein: CATSRVVTYEQYF

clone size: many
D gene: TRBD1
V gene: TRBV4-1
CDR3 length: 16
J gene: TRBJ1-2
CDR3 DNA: TGCGCCAGCAGCCCGGGGCAGGGGGTTATTAACTATGGCTACACCTTC
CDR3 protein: CASSPGQGVINYGYTF

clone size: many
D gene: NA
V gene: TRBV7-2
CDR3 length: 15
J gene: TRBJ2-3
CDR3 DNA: TGTGCCAGCAGCTTAAGTTATCTAGCTGGAGATACGCAGTATTTT
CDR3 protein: CASSLSYLAGDTQYF

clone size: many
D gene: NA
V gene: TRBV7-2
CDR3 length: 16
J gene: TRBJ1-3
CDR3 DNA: TGTGCCAGCAGCTTATCGACGGGAGTCTCTGGAAACACCATATATTTT
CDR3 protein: CASSLSTGVSGNTIYF

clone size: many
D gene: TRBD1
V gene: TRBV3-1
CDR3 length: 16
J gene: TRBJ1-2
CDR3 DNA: TGTGCCAGCAGCCAAGGGACCGGCCGACAGGGCCATGGCTACACCTTC
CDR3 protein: CASSQGTGRQGHGYTF

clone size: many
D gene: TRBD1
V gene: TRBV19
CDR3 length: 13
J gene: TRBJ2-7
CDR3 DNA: TGTGCCAGTAGTACGGACAGGGGCTACGAGCAGTACTTC
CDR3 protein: CASSTDRGYEQYF

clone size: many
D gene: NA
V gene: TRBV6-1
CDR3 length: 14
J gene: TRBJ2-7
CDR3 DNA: TGTGCCAGCAGCGTCCGTGAGGGGCCCTACGAGCAGTACTTC
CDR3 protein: CASSVREGPYEQYF

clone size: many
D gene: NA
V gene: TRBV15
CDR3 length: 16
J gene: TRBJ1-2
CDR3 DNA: TGTGCCACCAGCGGGGGAGCATGGCCAGCGGGCTATGGCTACACCTTC
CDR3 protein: CATSGGAWPAGYGYTF

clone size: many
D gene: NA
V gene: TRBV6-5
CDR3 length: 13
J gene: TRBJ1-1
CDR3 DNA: TGTGCCAGCAGTTACGGCAGGGGAACTGAAGCTTTCTTT
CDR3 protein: CASSYGRGTEAFF

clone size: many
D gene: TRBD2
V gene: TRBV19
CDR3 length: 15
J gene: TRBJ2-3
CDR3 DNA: TGTGCCAGTAGTACTAGCGGGATGAGCACAGATACGCAGTATTTT
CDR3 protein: CASSTSGMSTDTQYF

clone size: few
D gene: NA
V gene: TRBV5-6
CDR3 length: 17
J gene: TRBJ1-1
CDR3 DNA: TGTGCCAGCAGCTTTTTGAGTTTGGGGACTAAGAACACTGAAGCTTTCTTT
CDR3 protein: CASSFLSLGTKNTEAFF

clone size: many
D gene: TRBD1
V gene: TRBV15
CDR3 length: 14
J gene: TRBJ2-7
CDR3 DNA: TGTGCCACCAGAAGGACAGGGACTTCCTACGAGCAGTACTTC
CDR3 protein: CATRRTGTSYEQYF

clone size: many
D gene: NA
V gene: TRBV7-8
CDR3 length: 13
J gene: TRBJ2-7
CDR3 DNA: TGTGCCAGCAGCTTATCGGCTGTGAACGAGCAGTACTTC
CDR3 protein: CASSLSAVNEQYF

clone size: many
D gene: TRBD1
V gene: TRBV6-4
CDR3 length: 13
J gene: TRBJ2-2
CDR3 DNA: TGTGCCAGCAGTGACTCGAACAGGGGAGAGCTGTTTTTT
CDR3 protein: CASSDSNRGELFF

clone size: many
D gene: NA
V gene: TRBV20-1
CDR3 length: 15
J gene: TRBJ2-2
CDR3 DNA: TGCAGTGCTAGCCTAACCGGGCCCAACACCGGGGAGCTGTTTTTT
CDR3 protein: CSASLTGPNTGELFF

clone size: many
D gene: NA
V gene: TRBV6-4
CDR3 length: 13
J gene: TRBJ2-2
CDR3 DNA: TGTGCCAGCAGTGACAGTCACACCGGGGAGCTGTTTTTT
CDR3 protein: CASSDSHTGELFF

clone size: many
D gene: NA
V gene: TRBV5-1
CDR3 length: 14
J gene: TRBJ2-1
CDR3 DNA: TGCGCCAGCAGCTTATACCAGGGCTACAATGAGCAGTTCTTC
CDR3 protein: CASSLYQGYNEQFF

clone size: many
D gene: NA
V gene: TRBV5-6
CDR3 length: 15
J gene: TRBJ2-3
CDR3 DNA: TGTGCCAGCAGCTTGAAACTGTCCGGTCCAGATACGCAGTATTTT
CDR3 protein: CASSLKLSGPDTQYF

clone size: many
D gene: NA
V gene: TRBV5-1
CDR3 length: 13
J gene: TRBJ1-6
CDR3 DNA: TGCGCCAGCAGCTTGTATACTGATTCACCCCTCCACTTT
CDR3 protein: CASSLYTDSPLHF

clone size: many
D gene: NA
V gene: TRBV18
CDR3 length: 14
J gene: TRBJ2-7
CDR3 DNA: TGTGCCAGCTCACCAGGGACCGCGGCCTTCGAGCAGTACTTC
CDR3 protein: CASSPGTAAFEQYF

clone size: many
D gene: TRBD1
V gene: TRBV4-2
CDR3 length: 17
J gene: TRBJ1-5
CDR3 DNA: TGTGCCAGCAGCCAAGATCAGAGACAGGGGGCCGATCAGCCCCAGCATTTT
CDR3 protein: CASSQDQRQGADQPQHF

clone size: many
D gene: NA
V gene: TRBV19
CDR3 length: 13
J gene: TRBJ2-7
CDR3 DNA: TGTGCCAGTAGTATAGGGCAGAACTACGAGCAGTACTTC
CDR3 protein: CASSIGQNYEQYF

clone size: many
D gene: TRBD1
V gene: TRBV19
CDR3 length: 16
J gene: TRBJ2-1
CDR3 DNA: TGTGCCAGTAGTCCCAAGGACAGGGGTGCCTACAATGAGCAGTTCTTC
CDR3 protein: CASSPKDRGAYNEQFF

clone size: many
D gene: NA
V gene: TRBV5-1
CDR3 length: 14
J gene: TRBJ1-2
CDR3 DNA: TGCGCCAGCAGCCTGACAGTAAATAACTATGGCTACACCTTC
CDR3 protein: CASSLTVNNYGYTF

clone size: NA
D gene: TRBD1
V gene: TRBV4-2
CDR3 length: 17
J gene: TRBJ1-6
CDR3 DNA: TGTGCCAGCAGCCAAAACTCGGGACAGGGGATTAATTCACCCCTCCACTTT
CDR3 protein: CASSQNSGQGINSPLHF

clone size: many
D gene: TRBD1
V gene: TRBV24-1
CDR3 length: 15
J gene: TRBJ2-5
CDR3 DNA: TGTGCCACCGGGGCCGGGACAGGGCTGCGAGAGACCCAGTACTTC
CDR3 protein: CATGAGTGLRETQYF

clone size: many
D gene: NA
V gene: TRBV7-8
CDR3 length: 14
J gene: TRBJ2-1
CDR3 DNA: TGTGCCAGCAGCCCCGGTGCTGCTTACAATGAGCAGTTCTTC
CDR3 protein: CASSPGAAYNEQFF

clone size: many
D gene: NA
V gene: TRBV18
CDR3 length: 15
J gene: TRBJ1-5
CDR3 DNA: TGTGCCAGCTCACCAGGCCAGGGGAGCAATCAGCCCCAGCATTTT
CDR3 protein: CASSPGQGSNQPQHF

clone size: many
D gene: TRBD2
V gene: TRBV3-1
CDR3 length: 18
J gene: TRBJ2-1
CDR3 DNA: TGTGCCAGCAGCCAAATCGACGGACCGGGACTAGCGGGTTATGAGCAGTTCTTC
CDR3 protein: CASSQIDGPGLAGYEQFF

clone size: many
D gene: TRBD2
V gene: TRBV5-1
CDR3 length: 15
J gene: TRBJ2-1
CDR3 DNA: TGCGCCAGCAGCCTTCCTAGCGGGGAATACAATGAGCAGTTCTTC
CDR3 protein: CASSLPSGEYNEQFF

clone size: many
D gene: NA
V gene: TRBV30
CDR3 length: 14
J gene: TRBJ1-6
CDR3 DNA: TGTGCCTGGTGGAAGGGCAGGAGAGATTCACCCCTCCACTTT
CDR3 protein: CAWWKGRRDSPLHF

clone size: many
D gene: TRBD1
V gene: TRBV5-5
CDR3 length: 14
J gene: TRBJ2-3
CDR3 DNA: TGTGCCAGCAGCTCCGGGACAGGAGTTTCAGCGTTGGATTTT
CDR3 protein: CASSSGTGVSALDF

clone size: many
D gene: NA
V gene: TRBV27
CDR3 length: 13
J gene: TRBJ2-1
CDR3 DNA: TGTGCCAGCAGTTTCGCGAACTACAATGAGCAGTTCTTC
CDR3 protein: CASSFANYNEQFF

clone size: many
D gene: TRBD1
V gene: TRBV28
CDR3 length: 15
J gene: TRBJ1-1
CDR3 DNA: TGTGCCAGCAGGATAGGGGGCTCCCCTAGCACTGAAGCTTTCTTT
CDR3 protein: CASRIGGSPSTEAFF

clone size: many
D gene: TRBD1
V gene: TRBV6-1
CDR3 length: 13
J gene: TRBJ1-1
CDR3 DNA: TGTGCCAGCAGTCCTCTCGCAGGGGGCTCAGCTTTCTTT
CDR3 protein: CASSPLAGGSAFF

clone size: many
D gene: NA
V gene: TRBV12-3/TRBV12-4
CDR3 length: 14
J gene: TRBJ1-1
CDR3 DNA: TGTGCCAGCAGTTTAGGGCAGGGTAATACTGAAGCTTTCTTT
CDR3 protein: CASSLGQGNTEAFF

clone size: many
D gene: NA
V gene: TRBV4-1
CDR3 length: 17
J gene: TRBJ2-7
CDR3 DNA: TGCGCCAGCAGCCAGAGGGGACGCGGGGGACAGTCCTACGAGCAGTACTTC
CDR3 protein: CASSQRGRGGQSYEQYF

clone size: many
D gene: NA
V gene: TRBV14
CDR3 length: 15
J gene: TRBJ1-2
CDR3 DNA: TGTGCCAGCAGCCCACGCAGTTCAAACGCGGGTGGCTACACCTTC
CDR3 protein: CASSPRSSNAGGYTF

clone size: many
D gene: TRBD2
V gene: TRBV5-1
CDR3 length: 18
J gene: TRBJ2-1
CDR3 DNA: TGCGCCAGCAGCTCCCATCTCACTAGCGGGAGTGGGGGCCGAGAGCAGTTCTTC
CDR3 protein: CASSSHLTSGSGGREQFF

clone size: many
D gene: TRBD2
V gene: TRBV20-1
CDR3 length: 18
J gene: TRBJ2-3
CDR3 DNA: TGCAGTGCTAACCCAGTACTAGCGGGAGGTGGCGGCACAGATACGCAGTATTTT
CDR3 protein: CSANPVLAGGGGTDTQYF